This T cell receptor beta chain originates from a study of blood T cell repertoires in COVID-19. Across the study: In each case, the material was cDNA or gDNA derived from T cells, B-cell-depleted T cells, or PBMCs.

Germline lookup yields CDR1 SEHNR and CDR2 FQNEAQ (reference sequence). The length of the CDR3 is 14 residues. V dropped 5 bases and J dropped 6; count of bases not matched to a gene: 6. Methods used by the authors: Estimation of nucleated cell counts was performed using reference gene primer amplification. Sequencing used immunoSEQ multiplex PCR; TCRdb keeps in-frame clones, though not all of them. V, J and clone size are taken as reported in that table, and D and trimming were inferred from the DNA itself. In the table there are approximately 72,000 clones, around nine tenths of which are singletons.

This sequence originates from a woman aged 55-69 years with acute or convalescent COVID-19. This chain connects TRBV7-9 to TRBJ2-1; 8 bases are shared with TRBD1. The sequenced sample was peripheral blood. CDR3 nucleotides: TGTGCCAGCAGCCCGACAGACAGGGGCAATGAGCAGTTCTTC. This gives the protein CASSPTDRGNEQFF.